Given below is one T cell receptor beta chain in context. The antigen is undetermined. CDR3 length: 14 residues. The V gene's germline CDR1 is PRHDT and CDR2 FYEKMQ (reference sequence). V lost 5 bases, J lost 5 bases, and 7 bases stayed unmatched. The sample originates from a study of OX40 agonist ivuxolimab in advanced cancers. On the study more broadly: A male proportion of over 70% was recorded, with mean age about 54 years and range 23 to 79. Study-wide points: Several nonresponders also turned out to have low normalized T-cell clonal expansion. Clonal expansion was seen in CD4+ and CD8+ blood T cells by week 6 at 0.1 to 3.0 mg/kg.

Autoimmune disease history or systemic immunosuppression excluded patients. The repertoire was sequenced with immunoSEQ multiplex PCR; TCRdb's copy has only in-frame clones and lacks some. The top ten clones hold roughly 18% of a sample with tens of thousands of clones, 94% of them seen once. The rearrangement links TRBV13 to TRBJ2-5; 8 bases align to TRBD1. The sequencing used CD4+ or CD8+ T cells sorted from blood, collected in a trial of the OX40 agonist ivuxolimab. This clonotype was obtained from an adult with an advanced solid tumor such as melanoma, head and neck, liver or kidney cancer. DNA of the CDR3: TGTGCCAGCAGCCCAGCAGGGGGCCGGGAGACCCAGTACTTC. It translates to CASSPAGGRETQYF.